This TCR beta chain stems from a study of cytomegalovirus exposure and HLA in healthy donors. Study-wide findings and caveats: Among immune exposure information, only CMV serostatus was available. Cytomegalovirus-associated TCR beta chains were listed, numbering roughly 150. Reports described diagnosis of cytomegalovirus status by the classifier as highly specific and sensitive.

This CDR3 is built from 13 residues. Germline V CDR1 and CDR2: LGHNA, YSLEER. V shed 0 bases and J shed 11 bases, with 13 bases lying between them. As to this clone: The antigen is undetermined.

The PCR made use of 60 Vbeta and 13 Jbeta primers. Measured with immunoSEQ multiplex PCR; TCRdb has only the in-frame clones, and not every one. This table holds around 100,000 clones, roughly 70% found once. The sample comprised PBMCs. The rearrangement joins TRBV4-3 to TRBJ1-1; D gene uncertain. This receptor was obtained from a man aged 35 to 55 in good health and CMV-seropositive. The CDR3 DNA reads TGCGCCAGCAGCCAAGATGAGGTTCAGAGGGCTTTCTTT. Residues: CASSQDEVQRAFF.